This T cell receptor beta chain derives from a study of post-analysis software for immune sequencing data. Study background: The patients showed relapsing-remitting, secondary progressive and progressive-relapsing multiple sclerosis courses.

TCR beta libraries were prepared from cDNA with unique molecular identifiers. MiXCR was run by TCRdb on the PCR reads, yielding one entry per CDR3 protein. The data contain about 770,000 distinct CDR3 sequences, 35% to 55% of them singletons. On this clonotype: What it binds is not known.

Germline values: CDR1 MNHEY, CDR2 SMNVEV (reference sequence). The CDR3 totals 17 residues. V shed 6 bases and J 4 bases; nucleotides not matched to a gene: 15. Findings of the study overall: Patients carried four or five TRBV segments more frequently than controls did, and TRBV5-6, TRBV5-1 and TRBV20-1 were among them.

This chain joins TRBV27 and TRBJ2-7; 10 bases are shared with TRBD2. Sequenced sample: blood. The origin of this receptor is a girl between 5 and 17 years old with multiple sclerosis. The CDR3 sequence is CASRTQRTSSGGYEQYF. As DNA, the CDR3 is TGTGCCAGCAGAACTCAAAGAACCTCTAGCGGGGGATACGAGCAGTACTTC.